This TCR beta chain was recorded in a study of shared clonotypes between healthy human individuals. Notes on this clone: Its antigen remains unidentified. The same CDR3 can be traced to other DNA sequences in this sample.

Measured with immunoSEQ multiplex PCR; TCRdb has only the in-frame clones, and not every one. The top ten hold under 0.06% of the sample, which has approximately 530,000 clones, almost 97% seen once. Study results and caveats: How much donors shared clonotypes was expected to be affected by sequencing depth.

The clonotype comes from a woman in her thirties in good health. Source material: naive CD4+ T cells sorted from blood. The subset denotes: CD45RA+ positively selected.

CDR3 protein: CASSLGISYNEQFF. The CDR3 DNA reads as TGCGCCAGCAGCTTAGGTATCTCCTACAATGAGCAGTTCTTC. The chain combines TRBV5-1 with TRBJ2-1, with D unclear. Between the trimmed V and J ends, which lost 2 bases and 0 bases, there was a span of 6 bases. The CDR3 has 14 amino acids. Per the germline V gene, CDR1 is SGHRS and CDR2 is YFSETQ.